This T cell receptor beta chain was captured in a study of PD-1 blockade in classical Hodgkin lymphoma. Regarding time point: cycle 4 day 1 (C4D1), after five to seven weeks of nivolumab. No patient escaped relapse after autologous stem cell transplantation, and brentuximab vedotin exposure varied. From thawed PBMCs, magnetic negative selection was used to isolate the CD8+ T cells. Sequencing was performed with immunoSEQ multiplex PCR; in TCRdb, only in-frame clones are kept and a portion is missing. The sample holds around 19,000 clones, more than 75% seen once. The origin of this receptor is a human donor with classical Hodgkin lymphoma. The source material was CD8+ T cells from blood, sampled before the fourth cycle of nivolumab.

The CDR3: CASSLVVTAPKYSYNEQFF. CDR3 DNA: TGTGCCAGCAGCTTAGTTGTTACAGCCCCGAAATACTCCTACAATGAGCAGTTCTTC. This chain uses TRBV7-9 with TRBJ2-1; D gene uncertain. The V end lost 1 base, the J end lost 0 bases, and 19 bases lay between the germline ends. The V gene's germline CDR1 is SEHNR and CDR2 FQNEAQ (reference sequence). This CDR3 has 19 amino acids.